The rows below give T cell receptor beta chains drawn from one sample of a study of neurological immune-mediated disorders. MiXCR, run by TCRdb on the 5' RACE reads, gives a single entry per CDR3 protein. The sample carries 65,000 to 80,000 distinct CDR3 sequences, 4.8% recorded once. Material for sequencing was PBMCs. The receptors originated from a woman in her seventies with multiple sclerosis. CDR3s include the opening cysteine and the closing phenylalanine or tryptophan. The D gene is left open where the match is weak. Part of the rows lack a size; the others show once, few, many or a class for expanded clones.

d_call | j_call | v_call | clone_size | cdr3_aa | cdr3_nt
TRBD2 | TRBJ2-3 | TRBV7-8 | few | CASSFSGISTDTQYF | TGTGCCAGCAGCTTTAGCGGGATCAGCACAGATACGCAGTATTTT
- | TRBJ2-1 | TRBV20-1 | - | CSASLTSRGAYNEQFF | TGCAGTGCTAGCTTGACTAGCAGGGGGGCATACAATGAGCAGTTCTTC
TRBD2 | TRBJ2-7 | TRBV6-5 | many | CASSYVGRSSYEQYF | TGTGCCAGCAGTTACGTCGGGAGGTCCTCCTACGAGCAGTACTTC
- | TRBJ2-2 | TRBV5-6 | many | CASSSSPTGELFF | TGTGCCAGCAGCAGCAGTCCCACCGGGGAGCTGTTTTTT
TRBD1 | TRBJ1-2 | TRBV20-1 | many | CSAYGQGARGYTF | TGCAGTGCTTACGGACAGGGAGCGCGGGGCTACACCTTC
- | TRBJ2-7 | TRBV4-3 | - | CASSQAQGSYEQYF | TGCGCCAGCAGCCAAGCCCAGGGCTCCTACGAGCAGTACTTC
- | TRBJ1-2 | TRBV3-1 | many | CASSRNPYGYTF | TGTGCCAGCAGCCGCAACCCTTATGGCTACACCTTC
- | TRBJ2-7 | TRBV5-1 | - | CASSHDPGGAVEQYF | TGCGCCAGCAGCCACGACCCCGGTGGGGCGGTCGAGCAGTACTTC
TRBD2 | TRBJ2-7 | TRBV20-1 | many | CSARGGLAGHEQYF | TGCAGTGCTAGGGGGGGACTAGCGGGTCACGAGCAGTACTTC
TRBD1 | TRBJ1-4 | TRBV5-1 | many | CASSPQGAGTREKLFF | TGCGCCAGCAGCCCACAGGGGGCCGGGACTCGAGAAAAACTGTTTTTT
TRBD2 | TRBJ2-3 | TRBV5-8 | many | CASRASGRRADTQYF | TGTGCCAGCAGGGCTAGCGGGAGAAGAGCAGATACGCAGTATTTT
- | TRBJ1-6 | TRBV7-9 | - | CASTLGRDNSPLHF | TGTGCCAGCACCCTGGGACGGGATAATTCACCCCTCCACTTT
TRBD1 | TRBJ1-6 | TRBV27 | few | CASRGQGRGNSPLHF | TGTGCCAGCCGCGGACAGGGCCGGGGAAATTCACCCCTCCACTTT
- | TRBJ2-2 | TRBV6-5 | many | CASSYSQGSGELFF | TGTGCCAGCAGTTACTCTCAGGGATCCGGGGAGCTGTTTTTT
TRBD1 | TRBJ1-2 | TRBV11-2 | many | CASSTDRGAGYTF | TGTGCCAGCAGCACGGACAGGGGTGCTGGCTACACCTTC
TRBD1 | TRBJ2-5 | TRBV5-5 | many | CASSLPGQGVEETQYF | TGTGCCAGCAGCTTGCCCGGACAGGGGGTGGAAGAGACCCAGTACTTC
TRBD1 | TRBJ2-7 | TRBV7-2 | many | CASTDRVYEQYF | TGTGCCAGCACGGACAGGGTATACGAGCAGTACTTC
- | TRBJ2-5 | TRBV4-3 | many | CASSRESTRVETQYF | TGCGCCAGCAGCCGAGAAAGTACGCGGGTCGAGACCCAGTACTTC
- | TRBJ1-1 | TRBV2 | once | CAIKADSNTEAFF | TGTGCCATCAAAGCCGACTCGAACACTGAAGCTTTCTTT
- | TRBJ2-1 | TRBV5-1 | many | CASSFLEEQFF | TGCGCCAGCAGCTTCCTTGAGGAGCAGTTCTTC
TRBD2 | TRBJ2-3 | TRBV4-2 | many | CASSQEISAGLAGGTSTDTQYF | TGTGCCAGCAGCCAAGAAATATCCGCGGGACTAGCGGGAGGGACTAGCACAGATACGCAGTATTTT
- | TRBJ1-1 | TRBV7-9 | many | CASSFFQGKEAFF | TGTGCCAGCAGCTTCTTCCAGGGCAAGGAAGCTTTCTTT
- | TRBJ2-1 | TRBV7-2 | many | CASSLGSGVSYNEQFF | TGTGCCAGCAGCTTAGGGTCGGGAGTCTCCTACAATGAGCAGTTCTTC
TRBD2 | TRBJ2-1 | TRBV20-1 | many | CSATPSGREFYNEQFF | TGCAGTGCTACCCCGTCTGGGAGGGAATTCTACAATGAGCAGTTCTTC
- | TRBJ2-1 | TRBV20-1 | many | CSAPDSGTLRNEQFF | TGCAGTGCTCCTGACTCTGGGACTTTAAGGAATGAGCAGTTCTTC
TRBD2 | TRBJ2-1 | TRBV5-1 | many | CASSLGASGKYNEQFF | TGCGCCAGCAGCTTGGGGGCTAGCGGAAAATACAATGAGCAGTTCTTC
TRBD1 | TRBJ2-6 | TRBV12-3/TRBV12-4 | many | CASSSWTGPSGANVLTF | TGTGCCAGCAGTTCATGGACAGGGCCCTCTGGGGCCAACGTCCTGACTTTC
TRBD2 | TRBJ2-7 | TRBV6-2/TRBV6-3 | many | CASSYPTSGRGEQYF | TGTGCCAGCAGTTACCCGACTAGCGGGAGGGGCGAGCAGTACTTC
- | TRBJ2-1 | TRBV5-5 | many | CASSPARALYNEQFF | TGTGCCAGCAGCCCGGCCAGGGCCCTCTACAATGAGCAGTTCTTC